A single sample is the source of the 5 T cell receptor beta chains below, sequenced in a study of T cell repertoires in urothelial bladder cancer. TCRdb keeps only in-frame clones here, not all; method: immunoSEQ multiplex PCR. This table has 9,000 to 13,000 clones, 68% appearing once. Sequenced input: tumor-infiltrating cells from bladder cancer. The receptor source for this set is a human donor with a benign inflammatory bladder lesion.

Written as DNA, the CDR3 is TGTGCCAGCGCCCAGCCCGGGAGCATCACCGGGGAGCTGTTTTTT. Its translation is CASAQPGSITGELFF. This rearrangement joins TRBV16 to TRBJ2-2; tentatively, D is TRBD2 (6 bases). The germline V and J ends were trimmed by 8 bases and 4 bases, with 17 bases remaining between them. This CDR3 spans 15 amino acids. Germline V gene lookup returns CDR1 KGHSY and CDR2 FQNENV.

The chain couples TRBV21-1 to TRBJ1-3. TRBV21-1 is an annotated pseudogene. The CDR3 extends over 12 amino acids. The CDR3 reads CASTPPCNTIYF. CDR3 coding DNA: TGTGCCAGCACTCCGCCTTGCAACACCATATATTTT.

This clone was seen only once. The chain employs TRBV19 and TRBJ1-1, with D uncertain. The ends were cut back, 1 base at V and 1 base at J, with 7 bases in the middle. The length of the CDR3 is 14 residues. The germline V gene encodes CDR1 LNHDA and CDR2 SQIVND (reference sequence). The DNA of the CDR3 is TGTGCCAGTAGTATAGGAAACAGGAACACTGAAGCTTTCTTT. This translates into CASSIGNRNTEAFF.

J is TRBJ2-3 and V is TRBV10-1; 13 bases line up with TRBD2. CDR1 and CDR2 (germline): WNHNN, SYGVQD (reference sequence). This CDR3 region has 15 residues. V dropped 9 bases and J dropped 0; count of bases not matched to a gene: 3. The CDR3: CASRTSGGSTDTQYF. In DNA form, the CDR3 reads TGCGCCAGTAGGACTAGCGGGGGCAGCACAGATACGCAGTATTTT.

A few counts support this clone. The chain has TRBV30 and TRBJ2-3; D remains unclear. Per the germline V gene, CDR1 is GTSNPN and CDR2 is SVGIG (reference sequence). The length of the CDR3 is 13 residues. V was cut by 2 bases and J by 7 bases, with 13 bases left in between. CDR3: CAWSPLGLYTQYF. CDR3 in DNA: TGTGCCTGGAGTCCCTTGGGCCTCTATACGCAGTATTTT.